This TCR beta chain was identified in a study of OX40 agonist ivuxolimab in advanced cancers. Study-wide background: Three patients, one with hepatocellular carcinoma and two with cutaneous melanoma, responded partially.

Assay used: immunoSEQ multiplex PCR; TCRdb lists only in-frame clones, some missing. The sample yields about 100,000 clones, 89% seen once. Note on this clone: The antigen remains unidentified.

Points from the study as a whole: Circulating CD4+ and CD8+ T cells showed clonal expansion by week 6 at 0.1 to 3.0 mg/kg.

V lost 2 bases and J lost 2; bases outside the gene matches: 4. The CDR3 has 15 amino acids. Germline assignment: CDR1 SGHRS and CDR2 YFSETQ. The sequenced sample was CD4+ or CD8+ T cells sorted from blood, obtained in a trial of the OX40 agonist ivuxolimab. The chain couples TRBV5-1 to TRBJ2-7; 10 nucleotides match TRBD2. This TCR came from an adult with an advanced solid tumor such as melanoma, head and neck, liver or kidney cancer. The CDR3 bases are TGCGCCAGCAGCTTAGGGACTAGCGTCACCTACGAGCAGTACTTC. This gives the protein CASSLGTSVTYEQYF.